Below, 27 T cell receptor beta chains from the same sample are listed, as sequenced in a study of technical replicates of blood from several donors listed by TCRdb under 2017. Preparation of the library involved the immunoSEQ multiplex PCR assay. This immuneACCESS table, as held by TCRdb, lists in-frame sequences with V and J called but not all clones. Of the missing ones, under half trace to an unresolved V gene in checked studies; the others have no known cause. The sample contains under 85,000 clones, nearly 95% of them found a single time. The ten largest make up about 0.38% of the sample. The sequenced material came from T cells isolated from PBMCs. These receptors originate from a human donor in good health.

V gene TRBV30 combines with J gene TRBJ1-1; D may be TRBD1 (6 bases). Trimming cost V 4 bases and J 3 bases, with 12 bases left between them. The germline gives CDR1 GTSNPN, CDR2 SVGIG (reference sequence). The CDR3 loop spans 13 amino acids. CDR3 DNA sequence: TGTGCCTGGACCCAGGGGCCATACACTGAAGCTTTCTTT. It is translated as CAWTQGPYTEAFF.

The chain is built from TRBV19 and TRBJ1-1; maybe TRBD1 (6 bases). The CDR3 spans 14 residues. The V and J ends lost 3 bases and 4 bases respectively, with 12 bases between them. Germline V CDR1 and CDR2: LNHDA, SQIVND (reference sequence). The CDR3 region has the DNA TGTGCCAGTAGTATCGGCAGGGGAAGCACTGAAGCTTTCTTT. Translation: CASSIGRGSTEAFF.

The gene calls are TRBV10-3 and TRBJ2-5, with a tentative D call TRBD2 (6 bases). The V gene's germline CDR1 is ENHRY and CDR2 SYGVKD. CDR3 length: 14 residues. V lost 0 bases, J lost 5 bases, and 10 bases lay in between. CDR3 loop: CAISESLGRETQYF. The CDR3, as DNA: TGTGCCATCAGTGAGTCCCTAGGGAGGGAGACCCAGTACTTC.

This chain links TRBV5-8 with TRBJ1-5, with TRBD1 as a possible D gene (6 bases). Trimming took off 2 bases at V and 1 base at J, with 13 bases between the two ends. The V gene's germline CDR1 is SGHTS and CDR2 YDEGEE. CDR3 length: 16 residues. The CDR3 bases are TGTGCCAGCAGCTTACAGGGCTTAGCAAGCAATCAGCCCCAGCATTTT. Translating gives CASSLQGLASNQPQHF.

This sequence joins TRBV10-3 and TRBJ2-7; 9 nucleotides agree with TRBD2. The CDR3 is made up of 13 amino acids. With 8 bases clipped from V and 5 bases from J, the junction kept 7 bases outside the gene matches. CDR1 is ENHRY, CDR2 SYGVKD, per germline. The CDR3 DNA is TGTGCCATCTATGAGACTAGCGGAGACGAGCAGTACTTC. Translating gives CAIYETSGDEQYF.

V and J are TRBV19 and TRBJ1-1, with 7 bases fitting TRBD1. The V segment lost 8 bases and the J segment 2 bases; nucleotides outside the gene matches: 8. The CDR3 runs to 14 residues. Looked up from germline, CDR1 is LNHDA and CDR2 is SQIVND (reference sequence). The CDR3 reads CASSAGDRNTEAFF. The CDR3, as DNA: TGTGCCAGTTCGGCCGGGGACAGAAACACTGAAGCTTTCTTT.

The rearrangement links TRBV2 to TRBJ1-5, with TRBD1 matching 7 bases. Per the germline V gene, CDR1 is SNHLY and CDR2 is FYNNEI. With V trimmed by 8 bases and J by 7 bases, 8 bases remained unmatched. The CDR3 loop spans 13 amino acids. The CDR3 loop reads CASRRQGGQPQHF. The DNA for the CDR3 is TGTGCCAGCCGCAGACAGGGCGGCCAGCCCCAGCATTTT.

The rearrangement joins TRBV28 to TRBJ2-1; D is undetermined. The length of the CDR3 is 14 residues. Trimming took 2 bases from V and 4 from J, leaving 9 bases between them. Germline V gene data show CDR1 as MDHEN and CDR2 as SYDVKM. The CDR3 nucleotides read TGTGCCAGCAGTTTAGTACTACTTTACAATGAGCAGTTCTTC. As protein: CASSLVLLYNEQFF.

The chain recombines TRBV29-1 with TRBJ2-1; 12 bases align to TRBD2. Germline trimming cut 2 bases from V and 15 bases from J; bases unmatched to any gene: 8. This CDR3 spans 13 amino acids. In germline, CDR1 is SQVTM, CDR2 ANQGSEA. CDR3: CSVESRLAGVAFF. The CDR3 nucleotides are TGCAGCGTTGAATCCCGACTAGCGGGAGTTGCGTTCTTC.

This chain connects TRBV4-1 to TRBJ1-1; D remains unclear. The CDR3 has 11 amino acids. Germline V gives CDR1 MGHRA, CDR2 YSYEKL. V lost 0 bases to trimming and J lost 13 bases, with 9 bases between them. The CDR3 sequence: CASSQEDFVFF. In DNA form, the CDR3 reads TGCGCCAGCAGCCAAGAGGACTTCGTTTTCTTT.

This clone was detected only a few times. The rearrangement joins TRBV7-9 to TRBJ1-1; D uncertain. Germline CDR1 is SEHNR and CDR2 is FQNEAQ (reference sequence). This CDR3 is built from 12 residues. The V end lost 5 bases, the J end lost 10 bases, and 14 bases lay between the germline ends. Here the CDR3 reads CASSPLVLGAFF. CDR3 in DNA: TGTGCCAGCAGCCCCCTGGTCCTAGGAGCTTTCTTT.

Written as DNA, the CDR3 is TGTGCCAGCAGGACAGGGGGTACCTATGGCTACACCTTC. It specifies CASRTGGTYGYTF. The chain couples TRBV5-4 to TRBJ1-2; 9 bases fit TRBD1. Germline CDR1 reads SGHNT; CDR2 reads YYREEE (reference sequence). This CDR3 comprises 13 residues. J lost 4 bases, V lost 5 bases, and 3 bases had no gene match.

This chain connects TRBV19 to TRBJ1-1; D remains unclear. Trimming stripped 3 bases from V and 8 bases from J, with 7 bases between. The CDR3 has 11 amino acids. Germline loops: CDR1 LNHDA, CDR2 SQIVND (reference sequence). CDR3 bases: TGTGCCAGTAGTATCAGGCGAGAAGCTTTCTTT. This sequence encodes CASSIRREAFF.

In its sample, this clone was seen a few times. It is unclear where the CDR3 begins or ends on the DNA, so no DNA is shown, and the CDR3 is as TCRdb lists it. The chain carries TRBV28 and TRBJ1-2; TRBD1, the D gene given by the table, was not confirmed from the DNA. With termini counted, the CDR3 has 20 amino acids. Germline lookup yields CDR1 MDHEN and CDR2 SYDVKM. CDR3 loop: CASSLNRGLFNYGYTFGYTF.

This CDR3 reads CASSPPRGRTDTQYF. CDR3 nucleotides: TGTGCCAGCAGTCCCCCGCGGGGACGCACAGATACGCAGTATTTT. V usage is TRBV6-5 and J usage is TRBJ2-3; maybe TRBD2 (6 bases). Trimming stripped 5 bases from V and 1 base from J, with 13 bases between. There are 15 residues in the CDR3. Germline values: CDR1 MNHEY, CDR2 SVGAGI.

The CDR3 loop is CASGRAYEQYF. The CDR3 DNA follows: TGCGCCAGCGGGAGGGCCTACGAGCAGTACTTC. The chain is built from TRBV4-3 and TRBJ2-7; 7 bases match TRBD2. After removal of 8 bases from V and 2 bases from J, the junction contained 0 bases not matched to a gene. The CDR3 loop spans 11 amino acids. CDR1 is LGHNA, CDR2 YSLEER, per germline.

This chain connects TRBV9 to TRBJ2-5, with 9 bases lining up with TRBD2. J was trimmed by 5 bases and V by 2 bases; bases with no gene match: 4. The CDR3 has 14 residues. CDR1 and CDR2 (germline): SGDLS, YYNGEE. CDR3 in DNA: TGTGCCAGCAGCGTTTTCGCGGGAGGGGAGACCCAGTACTTC. Translating it yields CASSVFAGGETQYF.

The chain recombines TRBV30 with TRBJ2-1; 7 positions match TRBD1. The V and J ends lost 3 bases and 6 bases, in that order; junction bases with no gene match: 14. Germline lookup yields CDR1 GTSNPN and CDR2 SVGIG (reference sequence). The CDR3 is 16 amino acids. CDR3: CAWRGIDRAASNEQFF. The DNA for the CDR3 is TGTGCCTGGAGGGGGATTGACAGGGCGGCATCCAATGAGCAGTTCTTC.

The chain employs TRBV7-2 and TRBJ2-1; no definite D call. CDR1 is SGHTA and CDR2 is FQGNSA in the germline V gene. The ends were cut back, 5 bases at V and 7 bases at J, with 18 bases in the middle. The length of the CDR3 is 15 residues. This CDR3 is CASSVSPYLNNEQFF. Here the CDR3 DNA reads TGTGCCAGCAGCGTAAGCCCATACTTAAATAATGAGCAGTTCTTC.

The rearrangement links TRBV9 to TRBJ2-1, with a weak D call TRBD1 (5 bases). The V end lost 3 bases, the J end lost 8 bases, and 12 bases lay between the germline ends. Per the germline V gene, CDR1 is SGDLS and CDR2 is YYNGEE. The CDR3 is made up of 13 amino acids. The CDR3 region has the DNA TGTGCCAGCAGCGCCCTCAGGGAATATGAGCAGTTCTTC. It is translated as CASSALREYEQFF.

This chain joins TRBV30 and TRBJ1-1; D call uncertain. Trimming left V 2 bases short and J 0 bases short, with 7 bases between. Germline V lookup: CDR1 GTSNPN, CDR2 SVGIG (reference sequence). The CDR3 covers 13 residues. The CDR3 nucleotides are TGTGCCTGGAGTCTAGCGATGAACACTGAAGCTTTCTTT. This gives the protein CAWSLAMNTEAFF.

The CDR3 DNA follows: TGTGCCAGCAGCCAAGATCTGGGAGATTCGGCCCTCAATCAGCCCCAGCATTTT. Its translation: CASSQDLGDSALNQPQHF. The chain joins TRBV4-2 to TRBJ1-5; unclear D gene. V lost 0 bases, J lost 3 bases, and 18 bases lay in between. In germline, CDR1 is LGHNA, CDR2 YNFKEQ. This CDR3 contains 18 residues.

This clone was counted once. The chain joins TRBV29-1 to TRBJ1-2; 9 nucleotides align to TRBD1. Trimming cost V 4 bases and J 3 bases; bases outside gene matches: 6. CDR3 length: 14 residues. The germline V gene has CDR1 SQVTM and CDR2 ANQGSEA. The CDR3 reads CSVGQGQGDYGYTF. The CDR3 DNA is TGCAGCGTTGGACAGGGACAGGGTGACTATGGCTACACCTTC.

This chain uses TRBV9 with TRBJ1-2, with TRBD1 as a possible D gene (6 bases). Per germline, CDR1 SGDLS and CDR2 YYNGEE. The CDR3 runs 13 residues. V lost 7 bases and J lost 2, with 12 bases in between. CDR3 coding DNA: TGTGCCAGCTACGGACAGTTGAACTATGGCTACACCTTC. This translates into CASYGQLNYGYTF.

The gene calls are TRBV7-2 and TRBJ1-5; the D is unclear. Per germline, CDR1 SGHTA and CDR2 FQGNSA. Trimming cost V 5 bases and J 4 bases, with 6 bases left between them. The CDR3 is 12 residues long. The CDR3 protein is CASSLPNQPQHF. CDR3 nucleotides: TGTGCCAGCAGCCTCCCTAATCAGCCCCAGCATTTT.

Comments on this clone: Its ends do not fully match the called genes, so a read error is possible. The V and J genes are TRBV5-5 and TRBJ1-1; D remains unclear. Germline loops: CDR1 SGHKS, CDR2 YYEKEE (reference sequence). CDR3 length: 13 residues. The CDR3 spells CASSLVMNTEAFF. The DNA for the CDR3 is TGTGCCAGCAGTTTGGTCATGAACACTGAAGCTTTCTTT.

The chain has TRBV4-1 and TRBJ2-3, with D possibly being TRBD2 (6 bases). This CDR3 region has 16 residues. V was shortened by 0 bases and J by 4 bases, with 14 bases between the two germline ends. Germline V gene sequence: CDR1 MGHRA, CDR2 YSYEKL. The CDR3 is CASSQDWGRSADTQYF. As DNA, the CDR3 is TGCGCCAGCAGCCAAGATTGGGGGAGGAGTGCAGATACGCAGTATTTT.